This T cell receptor beta chain comes out of a study of blood T cell repertoires in COVID-19. Trimming took 0 bases from V and 5 from J, leaving 14 bases between them. Germline CDR1 is MNHNS and CDR2 is SASEGT. This CDR3 is 16 amino acids long. TCRdb's table, derived via immunoSEQ multiplex PCR, lists solely in-frame clones and lacks some. The sample has 200,000 to 250,000 clones, roughly 80% seen once; the top ten hold about 10%. The sequence was collected from a woman of 80 years or more with acute or convalescent COVID-19. The chain joins TRBV6-1 to TRBJ2-1; TRBD2 is a possible D gene (6 bases). The specimen was peripheral blood. The CDR3 region is CASSEAQGEVHNEQFF. Here the CDR3 DNA reads TGTGCCAGCAGTGAAGCGCAAGGGGAGGTCCACAATGAGCAGTTCTTC.